This T cell receptor (beta chain) was retrieved from a study of T cell responses to AZD1222 COVID-19 vaccine. Overall study findings and caveats: Clonal diversity was possibly underestimated, and white British individuals and females predominated among donors. The peak T cell response came first, and repertoires were sampled only after it.

This clone was observed a handful of times. Its antigen is as yet unknown. Data came from immunoSEQ multiplex PCR; TCRdb stores just in-frame clones and leaves some out. Here the sample spans 66,000 or so clones, 60% to 85% being singletons. This clonotype was obtained from an adult in good health. The sequenced sample was peripheral blood, obtained on day 0 of MenACWY control vaccination.

DNA of the CDR3: TGTGCCAGCAGCCGTGGGACAGGGACTGGAAACACCATATATTTT. Translation: CASSRGTGTGNTIYF. The rearrangement joins TRBV5-6 to TRBJ1-3, with 9 bases that match TRBD1. Germline CDR1 is SGHDT and CDR2 is YYEEEE. Losses at the gene ends were 4 bases for V and 2 bases for J; bases not matched to a gene: 4. There are 15 residues in the CDR3.